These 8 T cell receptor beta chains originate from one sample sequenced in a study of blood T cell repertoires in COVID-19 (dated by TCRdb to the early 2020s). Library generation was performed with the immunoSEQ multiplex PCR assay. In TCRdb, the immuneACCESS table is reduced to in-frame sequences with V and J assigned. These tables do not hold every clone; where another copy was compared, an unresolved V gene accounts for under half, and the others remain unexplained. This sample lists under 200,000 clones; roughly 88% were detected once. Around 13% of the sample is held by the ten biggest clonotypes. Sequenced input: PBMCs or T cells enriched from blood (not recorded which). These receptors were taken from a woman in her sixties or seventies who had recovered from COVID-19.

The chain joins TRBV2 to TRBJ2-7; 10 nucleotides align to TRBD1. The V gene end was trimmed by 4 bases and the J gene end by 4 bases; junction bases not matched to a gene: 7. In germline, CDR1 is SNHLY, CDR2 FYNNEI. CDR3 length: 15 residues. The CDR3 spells CASSVLGQGFYEQYF. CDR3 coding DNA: TGTGCCAGCAGTGTTCTGGGACAGGGGTTTTACGAGCAGTACTTC.

CDR3: CWASSPRRVNYGYTF. For the CDR3, the DNA is TGTTGGGCCAGCAGCCCCCGGCGGGTTAACTATGGCTACACCTTC. This sequence joins TRBV7-8 and TRBJ1-2; D uncertain. This CDR3 comprises 15 residues. Germline V CDR1 and CDR2: SGHVS, FQNEAQ.

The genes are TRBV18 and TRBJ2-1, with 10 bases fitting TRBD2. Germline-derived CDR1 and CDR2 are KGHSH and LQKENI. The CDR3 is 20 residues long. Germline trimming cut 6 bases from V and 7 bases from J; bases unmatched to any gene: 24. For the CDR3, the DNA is TGTGCCAGCTCCCAGAAGCCCAAGTCAACGAGCGGGGGGGTCGGGAATGAGCAGTTCTTC. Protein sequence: CASSQKPKSTSGGVGNEQFF.

CDR3 amino acids: CASSRTAMNTEAFF. CDR3 nucleotide sequence: TGTGCCAGCAGTAGGACAGCCATGAACACTGAAGCTTTCTTT. This chain connects TRBV2 to TRBJ1-1; a possible D gene is TRBD1 (6 bases). The CDR3 totals 14 residues. With 5 bases removed from V and 0 bases from J, the gap between germline ends came to 10 bases. Looked up from germline, CDR1 is SNHLY and CDR2 is FYNNEI.

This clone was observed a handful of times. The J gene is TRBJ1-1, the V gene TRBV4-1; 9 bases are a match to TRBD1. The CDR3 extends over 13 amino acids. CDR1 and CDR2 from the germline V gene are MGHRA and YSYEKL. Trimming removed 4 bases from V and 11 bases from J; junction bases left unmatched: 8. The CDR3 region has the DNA TGCGCCAGCAGCCCAGGGGACAGGGCGGCCGCTTTCTTT. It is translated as CASSPGDRAAAFF.

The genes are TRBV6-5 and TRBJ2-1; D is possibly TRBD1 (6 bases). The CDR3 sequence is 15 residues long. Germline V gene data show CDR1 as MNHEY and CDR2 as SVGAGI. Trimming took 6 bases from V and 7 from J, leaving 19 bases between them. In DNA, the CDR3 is TGTGCCAGCAGAGGGGTACAGGGAAGGTTGAATGAGCAGTTCTTC. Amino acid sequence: CASRGVQGRLNEQFF.

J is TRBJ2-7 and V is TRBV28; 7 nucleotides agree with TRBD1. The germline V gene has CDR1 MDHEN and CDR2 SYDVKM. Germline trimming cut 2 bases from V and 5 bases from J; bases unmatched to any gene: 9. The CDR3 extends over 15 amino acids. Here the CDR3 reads CASSLRINRGDEQYF. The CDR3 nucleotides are TGTGCCAGCAGTTTACGGATTAACAGGGGTGACGAGCAGTACTTC.

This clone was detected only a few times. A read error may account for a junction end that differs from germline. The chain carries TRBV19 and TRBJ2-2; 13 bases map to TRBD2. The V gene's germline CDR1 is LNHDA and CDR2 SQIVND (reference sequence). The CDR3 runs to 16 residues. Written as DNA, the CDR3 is TGTGCCAGTAGAATAGGAACTAGCGGGAGGGCCGGGGAGCTGTTTTTT. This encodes CASRIGTSGRAGELFF.